This T cell receptor beta chain was sequenced in a study of T cell changes during pregnancy in multiple sclerosis. Germline V lookup: CDR1 LNHDA, CDR2 SQIVND (reference sequence). The CDR3 is made up of 14 amino acids. Trimming took 5 bases from V and 8 from J; bases not matched to a gene: 10. Only one count was recorded for this clone. Profiled with immunoSEQ multiplex PCR; TCRdb holds only in-frame clones, not every one. The top ten hold 0.95% to 1.3% of the sample, which has fewer than 25,000 clones, approximately 86% seen once. The V gene is TRBV19, the J gene TRBJ2-3; 7 bases fit TRBD2. The input for sequencing was CD4+ T cells from peripheral blood mononuclear cells, taken in the second trimester of pregnancy. The TCR was taken from a female donor in good health, enrolled as a control in a pregnancy study. This chain's CDR3 is CASSSATSVGTQYF. Written as DNA, the CDR3 is TGTGCCAGTAGTTCCGCAACTAGCGTCGGTACGCAGTATTTT.